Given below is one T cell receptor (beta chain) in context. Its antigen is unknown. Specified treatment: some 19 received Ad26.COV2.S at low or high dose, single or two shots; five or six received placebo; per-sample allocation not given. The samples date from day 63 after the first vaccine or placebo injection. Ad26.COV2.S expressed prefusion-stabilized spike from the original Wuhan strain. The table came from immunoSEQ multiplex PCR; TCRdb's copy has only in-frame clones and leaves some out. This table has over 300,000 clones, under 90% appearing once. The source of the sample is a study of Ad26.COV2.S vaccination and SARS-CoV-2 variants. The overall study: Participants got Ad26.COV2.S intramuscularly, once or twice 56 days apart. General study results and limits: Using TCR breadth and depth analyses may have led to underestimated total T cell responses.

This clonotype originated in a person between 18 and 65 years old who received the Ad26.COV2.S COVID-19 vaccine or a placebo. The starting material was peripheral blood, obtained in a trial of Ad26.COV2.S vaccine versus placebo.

The CDR3 here is CAAGRETQYF. The CDR3 DNA reads TGTGCTGCGGGGCGGGAGACCCAGTACTTC. This chain connects TRBV19 to TRBJ2-5, with a weak D call TRBD2 (6 bases). Germline CDR1 LNHDA, CDR2 SQIVND (reference sequence). The CDR3 is made up of 10 amino acids.